This passage covers 5 T cell receptor beta chains from one sample sequenced in a study of patients and donors after allogeneic stem cell transplantation (TCRdb year 2020). The method behind the library was RT-PCR. Sequencer: NextSeq 550. Through fastp at Q25 and MiXCR, TCRdb rebuilt clones from the public reads, retaining in-frame beta chains. One record per CDR3 amino acid sequence lists the most common genes and DNA. A total of about a million distinct CDR3 sequences appear in this sample, roughly 18% of them only once. The top ten constitute approximately 5.9% of the sample. Sequencing input: blood, either unsorted or a sorted T cell fraction (not recorded which). Receptor source: a human donor who was either an allogeneic HSCT recipient or a stem cell or donor lymphocyte infusion donor (not recorded which). It is not recorded whose cells these are; they may come from a transplant donor.

In this sample, this clonotype turned up a few times. V is TRBV29-1 and J is TRBJ2-1; a possible D gene is TRBD1 (6 bases). The CDR3 totals 15 residues. The germline V gene has CDR1 SQVTM and CDR2 ANQGSEA. Trimming took off 6 bases at V and 0 bases at J, with 15 bases between the two ends. As DNA, the CDR3 is TGCAGCGTGGAAACCGGGACAACCTCCTACAATGAGCAGTTCTTC. Protein sequence: CSVETGTTSYNEQFF.

This clonotype was seen a handful of times. The V call is TRBV6-1, the J call TRBJ1-2; D remains unclear. Germline CDR1 and CDR2: MNHNS and SASEGT. V was shortened by 5 bases and J by 0 bases, with 16 bases between the two germline ends. This CDR3 region has 16 residues. CDR3 protein: CASSPEPTVANYGYTF. In DNA form, the CDR3 reads TGTGCCAGCAGTCCCGAACCCACGGTTGCTAACTATGGCTACACCTTC.

A few counts support this clonotype. The V call is TRBV6-1, the J call TRBJ1-3; D ambiguous. The CDR3 is 13 amino acids. Per germline, CDR1 MNHNS and CDR2 SASEGT. V lost 6 bases to trimming and J lost 4 bases, with 10 bases between them. The DNA for the CDR3 is TGTGCCAGCAGCGTGTTGGGAGGAAACACCATATATTTT. Encoded protein: CASSVLGGNTIYF.

The J gene is TRBJ2-2, the V gene TRBV5-4; D possibly corresponds to TRBD1 (6 bases). CDR1 and CDR2 from the germline V gene are SGHNT and YYREEE (reference sequence). V shed 1 base and J shed 4 bases, with 17 bases lying between them. The CDR3 sequence is 17 residues long. Written as DNA, the CDR3 is TGTGCCAGCAGCTTGCCTCAGGGGAGTAGAAGCACCGGGGAGCTGTTTTTT. Protein: CASSLPQGSRSTGELFF. Full variable domain (missing parts from reference TRBV5-4 and TRBJ2-2): ETGVTQSPTHLIKTRGQQVTLRCSSQSGHNTVSWYQQALGQGPQFIFQYYREEENGRGNFPPRFSGLQFPNYSSELNVNALELDDSALYLCASSLPQGSRSTGELFFGEGSRLTVL.

The DNA of the CDR3 is TGTGCCAGCAGCCAAGTTTTCGCGCGGGATGAAAAACTGTTTTTT. Its protein product is CASSQVFARDEKLFF. The rearrangement joins TRBV3-1 to TRBJ1-4; D is undetermined. CDR3 size: 15 residues. From germline, CDR1 is LGHDT and CDR2 YNNKEL (reference sequence). V lost 1 base and J 6 bases, leaving 12 bases between the germline ends.